This T cell receptor beta chain was documented in a study of cytomegalovirus exposure and HLA in healthy donors. The PCR employed 60 Vbeta primers together with 13 Jbeta primers. Sequenced by immunoSEQ multiplex PCR; TCRdb stores in-frame clones only, minus some. The sample yields 160,000 or so clones, roughly 85% seen once. For this clone: Its specificity is unknown.

General study points: Researchers counted about 150 TCR beta chains as cytomegalovirus-associated.

Germline V gene lookup returns CDR1 LNHNV and CDR2 YYDKDF (reference sequence). V lost 6 bases and J 2 bases, leaving 14 bases between the germline ends. The CDR3 is 15 residues long. The chain has TRBV15 and TRBJ1-5; tentative D call: TRBD1 (6 bases). The sample comprised PBMCs. The receptor was derived from a man aged 25 to 40 in good health and CMV-seronegative. The CDR3 reads CATRQGLSGNQPQHF. CDR3 sequence (DNA): TGTGCCACCAGGCAGGGGCTTAGCGGCAATCAGCCCCAGCATTTT.